The clone carrying this TCR beta chain occurred once. Per the germline V gene, CDR1 is LNHDA and CDR2 is SQIVND (reference sequence). The CDR3 is made up of 15 amino acids. The V end lost 0 bases, the J end lost 0 bases, and 9 bases lay between the germline ends. This record comes from a study of blood T cell repertoires in COVID-19. Across the study: Acute-phase and convalescent COVID-19 samples originated in the United States, Italy and Spain. Sources were T cells, B-cell-depleted T cells, or PBMCs; the material itself was cDNA or gDNA.

TCRdb's copy holds only in-frame clones and misses some; the assay was immunoSEQ multiplex PCR. The table includes approximately 190,000 clones, roughly four fifths detected once. This clonotype originated in a middle-aged woman with acute or convalescent COVID-19. The sample consisted of peripheral blood. This chain links TRBV19 with TRBJ2-7; D gene uncertain. The CDR3 DNA follows: TGTGCCAGTAGTATAGAAACCAGAAGCTCCTACGAGCAGTACTTC. Translation gives CASSIETRSSYEQYF. The full variable domain, with the rest looked up from reference TRBV19 and TRBJ2-7, is DGGITQSPKYLFRKEGQNVTLSCEQNLNHDAMYWYRQDPGQGLRLIYYSQIVNDFQKGDIAEGYSVSREKKESFPLTVTSAQKNPTAFYLCASSIETRSSYEQYFGPGTRLTVT.